This is a list of T cell receptor beta chains from one sample in a study of T-cell reconstitution after alpha-beta-depleted transplantation in children. TCRdb independently ran MiXCR on the PCR reads; one entry per CDR3 protein. The data show 200,000 to 250,000 distinct CDR3 sequences, about 9.5% seen once. The sample here was PBMCs from the stem cell graft donor, taken from the stem cell graft. The receptors here all came from a human donor who donated a stem cell graft to a child with acute lymphoblastic leukemia. CDR3s include the opening cysteine and the closing phenylalanine or tryptophan. Fields, in order: CDR3 length, clone size, V gene, CDR3 protein. The size field is filled for only some rows; it gives once, few, many or a size class.

CDR3 length: 15
clone size: -
V gene: TRBV12-3/TRBV12-4
CDR3 protein: CASSEAFAGANVLTF

CDR3 length: 15
clone size: -
V gene: TRBV3-1
CDR3 protein: CASSQGTSSTDTQYF

CDR3 length: 14
clone size: many
V gene: TRBV6-5
CDR3 protein: CASSFSGGPYEQYF

CDR3 length: 15
clone size: many
V gene: TRBV5-1
CDR3 protein: CASSLDGPYNSPLHF

CDR3 length: 14
clone size: few
V gene: TRBV3-1
CDR3 protein: CASSQAVGVETQYF

CDR3 length: 17
clone size: many
V gene: TRBV4-1
CDR3 protein: CASSQDGRTGQIYGYTF

CDR3 length: 11
clone size: many
V gene: TRBV6-2/TRBV6-3
CDR3 protein: CASSYDSLETF

CDR3 length: 13
clone size: many
V gene: TRBV7-8
CDR3 protein: CASSLVRGGELFF

CDR3 length: 13
clone size: few
V gene: TRBV5-4
CDR3 protein: CASSLSYRGEQYF

CDR3 length: 13
clone size: few
V gene: TRBV27
CDR3 protein: CASTGTVNYEQYF

CDR3 length: 15
clone size: -
V gene: TRBV11-1
CDR3 protein: CASSLARRGNYEQYF

CDR3 length: 14
clone size: few
V gene: TRBV5-5
CDR3 protein: CASTPNSGANVLTF

CDR3 length: 14
clone size: many
V gene: TRBV20-1
CDR3 protein: CSARDPPYRDGYTF

CDR3 length: 14
clone size: many
V gene: TRBV5-1
CDR3 protein: CASSLARQRDEQYF

CDR3 length: 15
clone size: few
V gene: TRBV12-3/TRBV12-4
CDR3 protein: CASSSGQAFNYGYTF

CDR3 length: 17
clone size: -
V gene: TRBV27
CDR3 protein: CASTPMIQGQRNTEAFF

CDR3 length: 13
clone size: many
V gene: TRBV6-5
CDR3 protein: CASRTSLQGKAFF

CDR3 length: 11
clone size: few
V gene: TRBV7-2
CDR3 protein: CASRENSPLHF

CDR3 length: 14
clone size: many
V gene: TRBV5-6
CDR3 protein: CASSLSGPNNEQFF

CDR3 length: 13
clone size: few
V gene: TRBV12-3/TRBV12-4
CDR3 protein: CASSFSGAYEQYF

CDR3 length: 12
clone size: few
V gene: TRBV29-1
CDR3 protein: CSVGGVGQPQHF

CDR3 length: 16
clone size: few
V gene: TRBV7-9
CDR3 protein: CASSLSRGLPHYEQYF

CDR3 length: 16
clone size: few
V gene: TRBV7-2
CDR3 protein: CASSPRQGLSYNEQFF

CDR3 length: 12
clone size: few
V gene: TRBV5-1
CDR3 protein: CASSGAPDTQYF

CDR3 length: 14
clone size: -
V gene: TRBV12-3/TRBV12-4
CDR3 protein: CASSLVSANYGYTF

CDR3 length: 13
clone size: many
V gene: TRBV20-1
CDR3 protein: CSAGEQGYNEQFF

CDR3 length: 16
clone size: many
V gene: TRBV20-1
CDR3 protein: CSAETLAGGQINEQFF

CDR3 length: 16
clone size: few
V gene: TRBV5-1
CDR3 protein: CASSLEPGQGHQPQHF

CDR3 length: 14
clone size: -
V gene: TRBV5-1
CDR3 protein: CASRTGASTDTQYF

CDR3 length: 15
clone size: many
V gene: TRBV11-2
CDR3 protein: CASSLAGRTKNIQYF

CDR3 length: 15
clone size: -
V gene: TRBV5-1
CDR3 protein: CASSSTGPLKDTQYF

CDR3 length: 15
clone size: few
V gene: TRBV27
CDR3 protein: CASRRTGSGNQPQHF

CDR3 length: 13
clone size: -
V gene: TRBV11-1
CDR3 protein: CSSSLDGNQPQHF

CDR3 length: 13
clone size: -
V gene: TRBV5-1
CDR3 protein: CASSLDTGNEQYF

CDR3 length: 14
clone size: few
V gene: TRBV2
CDR3 protein: CASSEWGAMWGYTF

CDR3 length: 13
clone size: few
V gene: TRBV10-3
CDR3 protein: CAIKARPTYEQYF

CDR3 length: 16
clone size: -
V gene: TRBV5-1
CDR3 protein: CASSHRGGENTGELFF

CDR3 length: 14
clone size: few
V gene: TRBV25-1
CDR3 protein: CASRDSGVRYEQYF

CDR3 length: 11
clone size: many
V gene: TRBV7-9
CDR3 protein: CAFKVAYEQYF

CDR3 length: 13
clone size: few
V gene: TRBV7-2
CDR3 protein: CASSSDFRYGYTF

CDR3 length: 14
clone size: many
V gene: TRBV2
CDR3 protein: CASSARTDSTEAFF

CDR3 length: 10
clone size: few
V gene: TRBV7-9
CDR3 protein: CASGTTEAFF

CDR3 length: 14
clone size: few
V gene: TRBV7-2
CDR3 protein: CASSSGQINQPQHF

CDR3 length: 12
clone size: few
V gene: TRBV7-9
CDR3 protein: CASRLATDTQYF